Below, 8 T cell receptor beta chains from the same sample are listed, as sequenced in a study of regulatory T cells in long-lasting Graves disease (dated by TCRdb to 2020 to 2022). Reading the label with the study, this specimen's time point is: persistent/refractory GD, antithyroid drugs over 5 years with positive TRAb. For both TCR sequencing and RNA sequencing, RNA was extracted from PBMCs using TRIzol. Preparation of the library involved multiplex PCR. The instrument given in TCRdb is Illumina HiSeq 4000. iRepertoire HTBI primers and Arm-PCR amplification of CDR3 regions were used to construct TCR beta libraries. Clones were called with MiXCR by TCRdb after fastp trimmed the public reads at Q25, and only in-frame beta chains were retained. When rows share a CDR3 protein, they turn into one entry using the most common DNA and genes. For this sample the table gives roughly 450,000 distinct CDR3 sequences, of which 23% were detected only once. The ten most abundant clones make up around 24% of the sample.

The material was peripheral blood mononuclear cells (PBMCs), obtained when the disease was refractory, from a patient treated with antithyroid drugs. These receptors were obtained from a female donor with Graves disease.

This clonotype was observed at least ten times. This chain connects TRBV2 to TRBJ2-5; D unresolved. V gave up 8 bases and J gave up 5 bases, with 21 bases separating them. Germline assignment: CDR1 SNHLY and CDR2 FYNNEI. The CDR3 runs to 15 residues. CDR3 sequence (DNA): TGTGCCAGCCAGAATCAGCTCACGCCCCGGGAGACCCAGTACTTC. Protein product: CASQNQLTPRETQYF. The full variable domain, in which reference TRBV2 and TRBJ2-5 provide the parts outside the CDR3, is EPEVTQTPSHQVTQMGQEVILRCVPISNHLYFYWYRQILGQKVEFLVSFYNNEISEKSEIFDDQFSVERPDGSNFTLKIRSTKLEDSAMYFCASQNQLTPRETQYFGPGTRLLVL.

This clonotype came up many times. The chain is built from TRBV6-9 and TRBJ1-4; D is ambiguous. Between the trimmed V and J ends, which lost 4 bases and 2 bases, there was a span of 14 bases. The germline V gene has CDR1 MNHGY and CDR2 SVAAGI. The CDR3 covers 16 residues. As DNA, the CDR3 is TGTGCCAGCAGTTCTTTACAATTCGGTACTAATGAAAAACTGTTTTTT. Translation gives CASSSLQFGTNEKLFF.

Only a few counts were recorded for this clonotype. This chain joins TRBV7-2 and TRBJ2-7; 11 nucleotides agree with TRBD2. V lost 1 base to trimming and J lost 1 base; unmatched junction nucleotides: 3. Germline CDR1 SGHTA, CDR2 FQGNSA. The CDR3 has 16 amino acids. CDR3 region: CASSLEGLAASYEQYF. The DNA of the CDR3 is TGTGCCAGCAGCTTAGAGGGACTAGCGGCTTCCTACGAGCAGTACTTC. Full variable domain (rest looked up from reference TRBV7-2 and TRBJ2-7): GAGVSQSPSNKVTEKGKDVELRCDPISGHTALYWYRQSLGQGLEFLIYFQGNSAPDKSGLPSDRFSAERTGGSVSTLTIQRTQQEDSAVYLCASSLEGLAASYEQYFGPGTRLTVT.

A few counts support this clonotype. The CDR3 bases are TGCGCCAGCAGCCCCTTAAACAGCGGTGGCTACACCTTC. Protein sequence: CASSPLNSGGYTF. The V gene is TRBV4-1, the J gene TRBJ1-2, with D uncertain. The CDR3 is 13 residues long. Between the trimmed V and J ends, which lost 4 bases and 7 bases, there was a span of 13 bases. The V gene's germline CDR1 is MGHRA and CDR2 YSYEKL.

This sequence joins TRBV7-8 and TRBJ2-6; D uncertain. Looked up from germline, CDR1 is SGHVS and CDR2 is FQNEAQ. The CDR3 is 16 residues long. Trimming took off 2 bases at V and 0 bases at J, with 8 bases between the two ends. CDR3 in amino acids: CASSLPWDSGANVLTF. CDR3 DNA: TGTGCCAGCAGCTTACCGTGGGACTCTGGGGCCAACGTCCTGACTTTC. The full variable domain, in which reference TRBV7-8 and TRBJ2-6 provide the parts outside the CDR3, is GAGVSQSPRYKVAKRGQDVALRCDPISGHVSLFWYQQALGQGPEFLTYFQNEAQLDKSGLPSDRFFAERPEGSVSTLKIQRTQQEDSAVYLCASSLPWDSGANVLTFGAGSRLTVL.

This clonotype has ten or more counts. The chain is built from TRBV7-2 and TRBJ2-5, with 8 positions matching TRBD2. The V and J ends lost 2 bases and 5 bases, in that order; junction bases with no gene match: 16. CDR3 length equals 18 residues. The germline gives CDR1 SGHTA, CDR2 FQGNSA. The CDR3 here is CASSLSGGRRLLKETQYF. In DNA form, the CDR3 reads TGTGCCAGCAGCTTATCAGGCGGGAGGAGATTATTAAAGGAGACCCAGTACTTC.

This clonotype has a handful of counts. The V gene is TRBV14, the J gene TRBJ1-1; TRBD1 aligns across 7 bases. With V trimmed by 4 bases and J by 0 bases, 8 bases remained unmatched. Looked up from germline, CDR1 is SGHDN and CDR2 is FVKESK. This CDR3 is 16 amino acids long. In DNA form, the CDR3 reads TGTGCCAGCAGCCCCTGGGGACAGCGCCTGAACACTGAAGCTTTCTTT. Its protein product is CASSPWGQRLNTEAFF. The full variable domain, with the rest looked up from reference TRBV14 and TRBJ1-1, is EAGVTQFPSHSVIEKGQTVTLRCDPISGHDNLYWYRRVMGKEIKFLLHFVKESKQDESGMPNNRFLAERTGGTYSTLKVQPAELEDSGVYFCASSPWGQRLNTEAFFGQGTRLTVV.

The gene calls are TRBV10-3 and TRBJ1-6; D gene unclear. Per the germline V gene, CDR1 is ENHRY and CDR2 is SYGVKD. Trimming stripped 6 bases from V and 9 bases from J, with 12 bases between. This CDR3 has 13 amino acids. CDR3 in DNA: TGTGCCATCAGAACGGAGAAAGGTTCACCCCTCCACTTT. Translation: CAIRTEKGSPLHF.